This T cell receptor (beta chain) was documented in a study of long-term antiretroviral therapy in people with HIV. They ran version v3.0 of the immunoSEQ assay at survey level. The protocol was immunoSEQ multiplex PCR, while the TCRdb copy is restricted to in-frame clones and leaves out a portion. The sample comprises 25,000 to 35,000 clones, 75% to 90% of which are singletons, and less than 8.5% rests with the top ten. The CDR3 is 14 residues long. Germline-derived CDR1 and CDR2 are WSHSY and SAAADI. V shed 6 bases and J shed 8 bases, with 17 bases lying between them. The material was unsorted PBMCs, obtained 3.2 years before starting antiretroviral therapy. The sequence was collected from a man aged 45-65 years with HIV. The rearrangement joins TRBV10-2 to TRBJ2-1, with D tentatively TRBD2 (5 bases). The CDR3 DNA reads TGCGCCAGCAGAAGGACTCCCGCAGATTATGAGCAGTTCTTC. Protein: CASRRTPADYEQFF.